The 25 T cell receptor beta chains presented below share a single source sample, sequenced in a study of sequential checkpoint blockade in melanoma. Stated treatment: randomized to nivolumab then ipilimumab (arm A) or the reverse (arm B). Generated by immunoSEQ multiplex PCR, the TCRdb table keeps only in-frame clones and is missing some. The sample contains roughly 10,000 clones, under 60% of which appear only once. The sample was CD8+ T cells sorted from blood (inferred from file names), taken from a patient given nivolumab and ipilimumab in sequence. All receptors come from a human donor with melanoma.

This clone was detected only a few times. The chain links TRBV15 to TRBJ1-5, with 9 nucleotides matching TRBD1. Germline CDR1 reads LNHNV; CDR2 reads YYDKDF (reference sequence). V dropped 1 base and J dropped 5; count of bases not matched to a gene: 0. The CDR3 is made up of 14 amino acids. CDR3 amino acids: CATSRGTGDQPQHF. Written as DNA, the CDR3 is TGTGCCACCAGCAGAGGGACAGGGGATCAGCCCCAGCATTTT.

V is TRBV5-1 and J is TRBJ2-1, with D tentatively TRBD1 (6 bases). V was clipped by 4 bases and J by 6 bases, with 20 bases between them. CDR1 SGHRS and CDR2 YFSETQ come from the germline V gene. The CDR3 spans 16 residues. CDR3 sequence reads: CASSPTRTETSNEQFF. Written as DNA, the CDR3 is TGCGCCAGCAGCCCTACTAGGACAGAGACGTCCAATGAGCAGTTCTTC.

This chain uses TRBV6-5 with TRBJ2-4; 8 bases line up with TRBD1. J gave up 6 bases and V 5 bases, and 9 bases lay outside the gene matches. The V gene's germline CDR1 is MNHEY and CDR2 SVGAGI. This CDR3 is built from 15 residues. The chain's CDR3 is CASSQLRTGINIQYF. In DNA form, the CDR3 reads TGTGCCAGCAGTCAATTGAGGACAGGGATAAACATTCAGTACTTC.

The J gene is TRBJ1-1, the V gene TRBV19; D ambiguous. Germline V gene lookup returns CDR1 LNHDA and CDR2 SQIVND (reference sequence). The CDR3 consists of 12 residues. The V gene lost 6 bases and the J gene lost 7 bases, with 12 bases spanning the gap. CDR3 loop: CASSTVALEAFF. CDR3 bases: TGTGCCAGTAGCACGGTCGCGCTTGAAGCTTTCTTT.

The J gene is TRBJ2-5, the V gene TRBV2; no definite D call. V was cut by 7 bases and J by 1 base, with 13 bases left in between. Germline CDR1 reads SNHLY; CDR2 reads FYNNEI. This CDR3 has 14 residues. CDR3 sequence (DNA): TGTGCCAGCAACACACAGCTTTTCCAAGAGACCCAGTACTTC. Protein sequence: CASNTQLFQETQYF.

By share of the sample, this clone is medium-sized. This sequence joins TRBV7-9 and TRBJ1-5; D not certain. CDR3 length: 16 amino acids. Trimming removed 5 bases at V and 3 bases at J, with 17 bases between. The germline CDR1 and CDR2 sequences are SEHNR and FQNEAQ (reference sequence). CDR3 nucleotide sequence: TGTGCCAGCAGCCCAGAGGGCCCCCTAAACAATCAGCCCCAGCATTTT. It encodes CASSPEGPLNNQPQHF.

This clone was detected a few times. The rearrangement uses TRBV28 and TRBJ1-5; D is ambiguous. V gave up 2 bases and J gave up 0 bases, with 8 bases separating them. The CDR3 loop spans 15 amino acids. The germline CDR1 and CDR2 sequences are MDHEN and SYDVKM. The CDR3 loop reads CASSLNSDSNQPQHF. DNA for the CDR3: TGTGCCAGCAGTTTAAACTCTGATAGCAATCAGCCCCAGCATTTT. The entire variable domain, with the rest obtained from reference TRBV28 and TRBJ1-5, is as follows: DVKVTQSSRYLVKRTGEKVFLECVQDMDHENMFWYRQDPGLGLRLIYFSYDVKMKEKGDIPEGYSVSREKKERFSLILESASTNQTSMYLCASSLNSDSNQPQHFGDGTRLSIL.

The J gene is TRBJ1-1, the V gene TRBV19; D is unresolved. Trimming pared 3 bases from V and 6 bases from J, leaving 11 bases between. Germline V gene data show CDR1 as LNHDA and CDR2 as SQIVND (reference sequence). The CDR3 runs 13 residues. In DNA form, the CDR3 reads TGTGCCAGTAGTATTGTCGGGGTTGCTGAAGCTTTCTTT. Its protein product is CASSIVGVAEAFF. Based on the CDR3 plus reference TRBV19 and TRBJ1-1, the full variable domain is DGGITQSPKYLFRKEGQNVTLSCEQNLNHDAMYWYRQDPGQGLRLIYYSQIVNDFQKGDIAEGYSVSREKKESFPLTVTSAQKNPTAFYLCASSIVGVAEAFFGQGTRLTVV.

This clone is labeled medium-sized. The chain uses TRBV5-1 and TRBJ2-7; TRBD1 is a possible D gene (6 bases). V was cut by 4 bases and J by 3 bases, with 14 bases left in between. The CDR3 extends over 14 amino acids. The germline V gene encodes CDR1 SGHRS and CDR2 YFSETQ. The CDR3 sequence is CASSPGTLNYEQYF. The CDR3 DNA sequence: TGCGCCAGCAGCCCAGGGACACTGAACTACGAGCAGTACTTC.

The chain is built from TRBV28 and TRBJ2-1; D remains ambiguous. The V end lost 2 bases, the J end lost 0 bases, and 11 bases lay between the germline ends. Germline V CDR1 and CDR2: MDHEN, SYDVKM. The CDR3 loop spans 16 amino acids. This CDR3 reads CASSLVADLSYNEQFF. The DNA of the CDR3 is TGTGCCAGCAGTTTAGTCGCGGATCTCTCCTACAATGAGCAGTTCTTC. Filled out from reference TRBV28 and TRBJ2-1, the complete variable domain reads DVKVTQSSRYLVKRTGEKVFLECVQDMDHENMFWYRQDPGLGLRLIYFSYDVKMKEKGDIPEGYSVSREKKERFSLILESASTNQTSMYLCASSLVADLSYNEQFFGPGTRLTVL.

The chain links TRBV25-1 to TRBJ2-2, with D maybe TRBD2 (6 bases). CDR1 is MGHDK and CDR2 is SYGVNS in the germline V gene. V dropped 3 bases and J dropped 5 bases, with 13 bases sitting between them. CDR3 length equals 15 residues. CDR3 DNA sequence: TGTGCCAGCAGTGACCGGGACTCAGGGACCGGGGAGCTGTTTTTT. Translation gives CASSDRDSGTGELFF.

The gene calls are TRBV7-2 and TRBJ1-2; 8 bases are a match to TRBD1. V shed 1 base, J shed 3 bases, and the junction held 4 bases outside the gene matches. The CDR3 totals 15 residues. In germline, CDR1 is SGHTA, CDR2 FQGNSA. CDR3 sequence: CASSLETGEDYGYTF. For the CDR3, the DNA is TGTGCCAGCAGCTTAGAGACAGGGGAGGACTATGGCTACACCTTC.

This chain links TRBV6-5 with TRBJ2-7, with D possibly TRBD2 on 6 matching bases. Germline CDR1 and CDR2: MNHEY and SVGAGI. The CDR3 contains 11 residues. Trimming cost V 9 bases and J 5 bases, with 11 bases left between them. CDR3 in amino acids: CASLAKDEQYF. In nucleotides, the CDR3 is TGTGCCAGTCTAGCGAAGGACGAGCAGTACTTC.

The chain employs TRBV27 and TRBJ2-1; the D is unclear. The germline V gene has CDR1 MNHEY and CDR2 SMNVEV (reference sequence). V lost 5 bases to trimming and J lost 8 bases, with 10 bases between them. CDR3 length: 12 residues. This chain's CDR3 is CASSPDFYEQFF. The CDR3 nucleotides read TGTGCCAGCAGTCCTGACTTCTATGAGCAGTTCTTC.

This clone was seen more than once but under ten times. This chain uses TRBV29-1 with TRBJ1-1, with D possibly TRBD1 on 5 matching bases. The ends were cut back, 4 bases at V and 6 bases at J, with 12 bases in the middle. The CDR3 runs to 12 residues. The V gene's germline CDR1 is SQVTM and CDR2 ANQGSEA. The CDR3 loop reads CSVVGPGAEAFF. In DNA, the CDR3 is TGCAGCGTTGTAGGTCCGGGGGCTGAAGCTTTCTTT. Full variable domain (remainder filled in from reference TRBV29-1 and TRBJ1-1): SAVISQKPSRDICQRGTSLTIQCQVDSQVTMMFWYRQQPGQSLTLIATANQGSEATYESGFVIDKFPISRPNLTFSTLTVSNMSPEDSSIYLCSVVGPGAEAFFGQGTRLTVV.

The V call is TRBV29-1, the J call TRBJ2-5; 7 bases line up with TRBD2. Germline V gene lookup returns CDR1 SQVTM and CDR2 ANQGSEA. There are 14 residues in the CDR3. The V and J ends lost 7 bases and 2 bases, in that order; junction bases with no gene match: 10. This CDR3 reads CSAPLAGPQETQYF. The CDR3 DNA follows: TGCAGCGCCCCGTTAGCGGGCCCACAAGAGACCCAGTACTTC.

This chain connects TRBV7-9 to TRBJ2-5, with D perhaps TRBD1 (6 bases). Per the germline V gene, CDR1 is SEHNR and CDR2 is FQNEAQ (reference sequence). V dropped 2 bases and J dropped 1 base, with 14 bases sitting between them. The CDR3 has 16 amino acids. The CDR3 protein is CASSLPGTRSQETQYF. CDR3 bases: TGTGCCAGCAGCTTACCCGGGACAAGGTCCCAAGAGACCCAGTACTTC. Drawing the rest from reference TRBV7-9 and TRBJ2-5, the complete variable domain is DTGVSQNPRHKITKRGQNVTFRCDPISEHNRLYWYRQTLGQGPEFLTYFQNEAQLEKSRLLSDRFSAERPKGSFSTLEIQRTEQGDSAMYLCASSLPGTRSQETQYFGPGTRLLVL.

The chain has TRBV28 and TRBJ1-5; unclear D gene. Germline-derived CDR1 and CDR2 are MDHEN and SYDVKM. V shed 5 bases and J shed 0 bases, with 8 bases lying between them. This CDR3 has 14 residues. CDR3 protein: CASSPEYSNQPQHF. As DNA, the CDR3 is TGTGCCAGCAGTCCCGAGTATAGCAATCAGCCCCAGCATTTT.

This clone was detected only once. The chain couples TRBV28 to TRBJ1-2, with 9 bases identical to TRBD1. Trimming took 5 bases from V and 8 from J; bases not matched to a gene: 6. CDR1 MDHEN and CDR2 SYDVKM come from the germline V gene. The CDR3 runs to 13 residues. This CDR3 is CASSHRGQKGYTF. CDR3 DNA sequence: TGTGCCAGCAGTCACAGGGGGCAGAAGGGCTACACCTTC.

For this clone: Other DNA sequences in this specimen translate into the identical CDR3. V gene TRBV19 combines with J gene TRBJ1-1, with a possible D match to TRBD1 (6 bases). The CDR3 has 18 residues. Germline-derived CDR1 and CDR2 are LNHDA and SQIVND (reference sequence). V gave up 5 bases and J gave up 0 bases, with 22 bases separating them. This chain's CDR3 is CASSVDRDMVIMNTEAFF. The DNA for the CDR3 is TGTGCCAGTAGTGTTGACCGGGACATGGTAATCATGAACACTGAAGCTTTCTTT.

This chain uses TRBV11-2 with TRBJ2-7; 10 positions agree with TRBD1. Germline CDR1 and CDR2: SGHAT and FQNNGV. V gave up 5 bases and J gave up 2 bases; unmatched junction bases: 6. The CDR3 extends over 15 amino acids. The CDR3 DNA is TGTGCCAGCAGCCAAGGACAGGGGGTCCCCTACGAGCAGTACTTC. Protein: CASSQGQGVPYEQYF.

The rearrangement joins TRBV7-9 to TRBJ1-1; D possibly corresponds to TRBD1 (5 bases). CDR3 length equals 15 residues. V was shortened by 5 bases and J by 0 bases, with 13 bases between the two germline ends. In germline, CDR1 is SEHNR, CDR2 FQNEAQ (reference sequence). DNA for the CDR3: TGTGCCAGCAGCCGCGGGACGTGGATGAACACTGAAGCTTTCTTT. Translating gives CASSRGTWMNTEAFF. Variable domain in full (rest from reference TRBV7-9 and TRBJ1-1): DTGVSQNPRHKITKRGQNVTFRCDPISEHNRLYWYRQTLGQGPEFLTYFQNEAQLEKSRLLSDRFSAERPKGSFSTLEIQRTEQGDSAMYLCASSRGTWMNTEAFFGQGTRLTVV.

J is TRBJ1-1 and V is TRBV6-1; D not certain. CDR1 and CDR2 from the germline V gene are MNHNS and SASEGT. There are 11 residues in the CDR3. V was clipped by 6 bases and J by 3 bases, with 5 bases between them. DNA of the CDR3: TGTGCCAGCAGGAGATACACTGAAGCTTTCTTT. Protein product: CASRRYTEAFF.

The rearrangement uses TRBV2 and TRBJ2-1, with 8 bases identical to TRBD1. The germline V gene has CDR1 SNHLY and CDR2 FYNNEI. The CDR3 is 13 amino acids. Germline trimming cut 7 bases from V and 4 bases from J; bases unmatched to any gene: 3. DNA of the CDR3: TGTGCCAGCAAAGGACAGGGTTACAATGAGCAGTTCTTC. Protein sequence: CASKGQGYNEQFF.

This clone came up a few times. This rearrangement joins TRBV29-1 to TRBJ2-3; 12 positions agree with TRBD2. J was trimmed by 2 bases and V by 2 bases; bases with no gene match: 11. Germline-derived CDR1 and CDR2 are SQVTM and ANQGSEA. This CDR3 comprises 18 residues. CDR3 sequence: CSVETSGRRLGTTDTQYF. The CDR3, as DNA: TGCAGCGTTGAAACTAGCGGGAGGCGATTAGGTACCACAGATACGCAGTATTTT.